Shown below are 27 T cell receptor beta chains from a single sample sequenced in a study of T-cell reconstitution after alpha-beta-depleted transplantation in children. Library preparation (for TCRbeta) was performed with unique molecular identifiers. TCRdb analysed the PCR reads with MiXCR anew, one entry per CDR3 protein. The sample lists some 81,000 distinct CDR3 sequences; around 14% were seen once. The specimen was PBMCs, mostly from graft donor cells, collected 180 days after TCRalphabeta/CD19-depleted stem cell transplant. Receptor source: a male patient aged 2 to 10 who had a stem cell transplant for acute lymphoblastic leukemia, so the T cells may come from the graft donor.

The V gene is TRBV7-8, the J gene TRBJ2-7, with D perhaps being TRBD1 or TRBD2 (7 bases each). Trimming cost V 5 bases and J 4 bases, with 18 bases left between them. CDR1 and CDR2 from the germline V gene are SGHVS and FQNEAQ. This CDR3 spans 15 amino acids. The CDR3: CASSVDREGGYEQYF. As DNA, the CDR3 is TGTGCCAGCAGCGTCGACAGGGAGGGTGGTTACGAGCAGTACTTC. The variable domain in full, with the rest retrieved from reference TRBV7-8 and TRBJ2-7, is GAGVSQSPRYKVAKRGQDVALRCDPISGHVSLFWYQQALGQGPEFLTYFQNEAQLDKSGLPSDRFFAERPEGSVSTLKIQRTQQEDSAVYLCASSVDREGGYEQYFGPGTRLTVT.

This clonotype was counted at least ten times. The chain couples TRBV20-1 to TRBJ2-7, with TRBD2 matching 7 bases. Germline assignment: CDR1 DFQATT and CDR2 SNEGSKA (reference sequence). The V and J ends lost 1 base and 1 base, in that order; junction bases with no gene match: 1. The CDR3 loop spans 13 amino acids. This chain's CDR3 is CSARGEGSYEQYF. CDR3 DNA sequence: TGCAGTGCTAGAGGGGAGGGATCCTACGAGCAGTACTTC.

V usage is TRBV20-1 and J usage is TRBJ2-7; TRBD2 is a possible D gene (6 bases). The V gene lost 7 bases and the J gene lost 2 bases, with 12 bases spanning the gap. The CDR3 totals 12 residues. Germline values: CDR1 DFQATT, CDR2 SNEGSKA (reference sequence). The CDR3 nucleotides are TGCAGTGGGGGAGGCCCTACCTACGAGCAGTACTTC. It codes for CSGGGPTYEQYF.

This sequence joins TRBV20-1 and TRBJ2-1, with TRBD2 identical over 7 bases. The length of the CDR3 is 15 residues. Germline CDR1 DFQATT, CDR2 SNEGSKA (reference sequence). The trim removed 0 bases at V and 2 bases at J, leaving 4 bases unmatched. The CDR3 DNA sequence: TGCAGTGCTAGAGATCGGGACTATCCCTACAATGAGCAGTTCTTC. As protein: CSARDRDYPYNEQFF.

This clonotype was detected ten times or more. The chain carries TRBV12-3 or TRBV12-4 and TRBJ2-5, with 8 positions matching TRBD1. The J segment lost 5 bases and the V segment lost 3 bases, leaving 14 bases of the junction unmatched. CDR3 length equals 17 residues. CDR3 nucleotide sequence: TGTGCCAGCAGTTTCTGGACTGTGACAGGGGCTACGGAGACCCAGTACTTC. Protein sequence: CASSFWTVTGATETQYF.

This clonotype was picked up a small number of times. V gene TRBV7-9 combines with J gene TRBJ2-3; 12 bases align to TRBD1. Germline assignment: CDR1 SEHNR and CDR2 FQNEAQ (reference sequence). With 1 base clipped from V and 3 bases from J, the junction kept 2 bases outside the gene matches. The CDR3 is made up of 16 amino acids. The CDR3 region has the DNA TGTGCCAGCAGCTTAGGGGACAGGGGGCCGACAGATACGCAGTATTTT. As protein: CASSLGDRGPTDTQYF.

This clonotype has more than one count but fewer than ten. This chain links TRBV14 with TRBJ1-5, with D possibly matching TRBD1 (6 bases). The germline V and J ends were trimmed by 3 bases and 0 bases, with 18 bases remaining between them. Germline V gives CDR1 SGHDN, CDR2 FVKESK. This CDR3 is built from 18 residues. The CDR3 bases are TGTGCCAGCAGCCAGGAGCCCCCGGGACACTTTAGCAATCAGCCCCAGCATTTT. Encoded protein: CASSQEPPGHFSNQPQHF.

This clonotype was picked up a small number of times. The genes are TRBV6-5 and TRBJ2-7; D is ambiguous. The germline CDR1 and CDR2 sequences are MNHEY and SVGAGI. This CDR3 has 14 residues. Between the trimmed V and J ends, which lost 0 bases and 2 bases, there was a span of 8 bases. Here the CDR3 reads CASSYSNSPYEQYF. CDR3 DNA: TGTGCCAGCAGTTACTCTAACTCCCCCTACGAGCAGTACTTC.

The chain couples TRBV30 to TRBJ2-7; D remains ambiguous. This CDR3 region has 15 residues. V shed 4 bases and J shed 1 base, with 17 bases lying between them. CDR1 is GTSNPN, CDR2 SVGIG, per germline (reference sequence). CDR3 protein: CAWKKVLTGSYEQYF. CDR3 DNA sequence: TGTGCCTGGAAAAAGGTCCTCACGGGTTCCTACGAGCAGTACTTC.

The gene calls are TRBV6-2 or TRBV6-3 and TRBJ2-3; 8 positions agree with TRBD1. CDR3 length: 13 amino acids. The V gene's germline CDR1 is MNHEY and CDR2 SVGEGT. Losses at the gene ends were 7 bases for V and 4 bases for J; bases not matched to a gene: 4. The CDR3 protein is CASKRQGSDTQYF. As DNA, the CDR3 is TGTGCCAGCAAACGACAGGGGTCAGATACGCAGTATTTT.

The chain links TRBV5-1 to TRBJ1-2; perhaps TRBD1 as D (6 bases). There are 13 residues in the CDR3. Germline CDR1 SGHRS, CDR2 YFSETQ. Trimming removed 0 bases from V and 8 bases from J, with 11 bases in between. In nucleotides, the CDR3 is TGCGCCAGCAGCTTGGATCAGGGGTGGGGCTACACCTTC. It yields the protein CASSLDQGWGYTF.

This clonotype was seen only a few times. The chain has TRBV29-1 and TRBJ1-5; TRBD1 aligns across 10 bases. J gave up 2 bases and V 6 bases, and 7 bases lay outside the gene matches. In germline, CDR1 is SQVTM, CDR2 ANQGSEA. CDR3 size: 15 residues. The CDR3 nucleotides read TGCAGCGTGACGACAGGGGGCCCGGGCAATCAGCCCCAGCATTTT. Its protein product is CSVTTGGPGNQPQHF.

The V and J genes are TRBV11-2 and TRBJ2-1; 15 bases are a match to TRBD2. Trimming cost V 5 bases and J 4 bases; bases outside gene matches: 6. This CDR3 region has 17 residues. Germline V gives CDR1 SGHAT, CDR2 FQNNGV. The CDR3 DNA reads as TGTGCCAGCAGCCCCGGACTAGCGGGGGGGCGGTACAATGAGCAGTTCTTC. It encodes CASSPGLAGGRYNEQFF.

The genes are TRBV12-3 or TRBV12-4 and TRBJ1-1; D ambiguous. The V end lost 5 bases, the J end lost 5 bases, and 12 bases lay between the germline ends. This CDR3 comprises 13 residues. CDR3: CASSPGERTEAFF. Written as DNA, the CDR3 is TGTGCCAGCAGTCCGGGTGAGAGGACTGAAGCTTTCTTT.

This chain joins TRBV29-1 and TRBJ2-2; TRBD2 matches at 9 bases. The length of the CDR3 is 15 residues. The germline CDR1 and CDR2 sequences are SQVTM and ANQGSEA. Trimming cost V 5 bases and J 2 bases; bases outside gene matches: 6. The CDR3 sequence: CSVFSGSPNTGELFF. CDR3 DNA: TGCAGCGTTTTTAGCGGGAGCCCTAACACCGGGGAGCTGTTTTTT.

This chain connects TRBV12-3 or TRBV12-4 to TRBJ2-2, with D hard to call. Trimming removed 1 base at V and 6 bases at J, with 6 bases between. The CDR3 contains 13 residues. CDR3 nucleotide sequence: TGTGCCAGCAGTTTAGATCGTCCCGGGGAGCTGTTTTTT. Amino acid sequence: CASSLDRPGELFF.

The chain uses TRBV10-3 and TRBJ2-1; no clear D gene. The germline gives CDR1 ENHRY, CDR2 SYGVKD. V was shortened by 7 bases and J by 6 bases, with 13 bases between the two germline ends. The CDR3 has 13 amino acids. The CDR3 sequence is CAIKAMGPNEQFF. CDR3 bases: TGTGCCATCAAGGCGATGGGCCCCAATGAGCAGTTCTTC.

This clonotype has ten or more counts. The genes are TRBV5-5 and TRBJ2-3; D not certain. Per germline, CDR1 SGHKS and CDR2 YYEKEE (reference sequence). There are 15 residues in the CDR3. The V and J ends lost 2 bases and 2 bases respectively, with 12 bases between them. The CDR3 sequence: CASSLVGRSTDTQYF. The CDR3 nucleotides are TGTGCCAGCAGCTTAGTCGGCAGGTCCACAGATACGCAGTATTTT.

Only one count was recorded for this clonotype. V is TRBV7-2 and J is TRBJ1-1, with D possibly being TRBD1 (5 bases). This CDR3 comprises 15 residues. The V gene lost 4 bases and the J gene lost 1 base, with 13 bases spanning the gap. Germline CDR1 and CDR2: SGHTA and FQGNSA. The CDR3 loop is CASSSGLGGNTEAFF. CDR3 bases: TGTGCCAGCAGCTCGGGACTGGGCGGGAACACTGAAGCTTTCTTT.

This clonotype was observed a handful of times. The chain recombines TRBV28 with TRBJ2-7; TRBD1 aligns across 8 bases. The CDR3 has 15 amino acids. CDR1 and CDR2 from the germline V gene are MDHEN and SYDVKM. V was pared by 5 bases and J by 4 bases, with 10 bases of the junction left unmatched. The CDR3 DNA reads as TGTGCCAGCAGTCCCGGACAGGGTTTTTGGTACGAGCAGTACTTC. Translating gives CASSPGQGFWYEQYF.

This clonotype was counted only a few times. V and J are TRBV9 and TRBJ2-1; TRBD2 aligns across 9 bases. V shed 4 bases, J shed 6 bases, and the junction held 8 bases outside the gene matches. Germline loops: CDR1 SGDLS, CDR2 YYNGEE. The CDR3 spans 15 residues. The CDR3 region has the DNA TGTGCCAGCAGCAATAGCGGGAGCCCCCGCAATGAGCAGTTCTTC. It encodes CASSNSGSPRNEQFF.

The rearrangement joins TRBV6-1 to TRBJ1-2; maybe TRBD1 (6 bases). Germline V gives CDR1 MNHNS, CDR2 SASEGT. The CDR3 length is 13 residues. Trimming removed 2 bases from V and 6 bases from J, with 10 bases in between. CDR3 DNA sequence: TGTGCCAGCAGTGAACAGGGGCGGAATGGCTACACCTTC. Its translation: CASSEQGRNGYTF.

This clonotype was counted only a few times. This chain connects TRBV21-1 to TRBJ2-1; the table assigns TRBD2, which was not confirmed against the DNA. TRBV21-1 is assigned pseudogene status. The CDR3 has 16 amino acids. The CDR3 reads CASSNSSGGPPNEQFF. For the CDR3, the DNA is TGTGCCAGCAGCAATTCTAGCGGGGGCCCACCCAATGAGCAGTTCTTC.

This clonotype has more than one count but fewer than ten. The chain uses TRBV6-5 and TRBJ2-2; the D gene is possibly TRBD2 (7 bases). The V end lost 7 bases, the J end lost 3 bases, and 18 bases lay between the germline ends. This CDR3 has 16 residues. Germline lookup yields CDR1 MNHEY and CDR2 SVGAGI. Here the CDR3 reads CASITGGGADTGELFF. For the CDR3, the DNA is TGTGCCAGCATTACGGGCGGGGGCGCTGACACCGGGGAGCTGTTTTTT.

This clonotype was seen a few times. This chain uses TRBV7-9 with TRBJ2-5; no clear D. In germline, CDR1 is SEHNR, CDR2 FQNEAQ (reference sequence). This CDR3 comprises 13 residues. Trimming cost V 4 bases and J 5 bases, with 11 bases left between them. In DNA, the CDR3 is TGTGCCAGCAGCTGGAGTAGCCGGGAGACCCAGTACTTC. It translates to CASSWSSRETQYF.

The sample holds a few counts of this clonotype. The rearrangement links TRBV5-3 to TRBJ2-7, with 12 nucleotides matching TRBD2. TRBV5-3 qualifies as an ORF whose function is uncertain. Trimming cost V 4 bases and J 4 bases; bases outside gene matches: 6. This CDR3 contains 15 residues. The CDR3 nucleotides read TGTGCCAGAAGCGATACTAGCGGGAGGAGATACGAGCAGTACTTC. This translates into CARSDTSGRRYEQYF.

In this sample, this clonotype turned up many times. This CDR3 reads CAITSHRGPTEAFF. Here the CDR3 DNA reads TGTGCCATAACGTCTCACAGGGGGCCCACTGAAGCTTTCTTT. The chain combines TRBV10-3 with TRBJ1-1; the match to TRBD1 covers 9 bases. Germline CDR1 and CDR2: ENHRY and SYGVKD. This CDR3 has 14 residues. V trimming: 9 bases; J trimming: 4 bases; junction bases outside the gene matches: 9.